This TCR beta chain originates from a study of blood T cell repertoires in COVID-19 (dated by TCRdb to 2020 to 2022). Regarding the study in general: Collaborator samples came from the United States, Italy and Spain and covered acute and convalescent phases of COVID-19. The prospective study material was composed of cDNA or gDNA derived from T cells, B-cell-depleted T cells, or PBMCs. The dataset comprised deeply sampled blood TCRbeta repertoires from subjects exposed to, actively infected with, or recovered from COVID-19. The repertoires were released in a freely available public database meant as a resource for research on the immune response to SARS-CoV-2. The samples were drawn from the first 160 participants of the ongoing ImmuneRACE study and from 950 to 1,500 subjects provided by 6 global collaborators. Sample metadata almost always included a de-identified subject ID, COVID-19 status, age in years and sex. HLA class I and class II types, where available, came from metadata supplied by the sample provider rather than from assay-based typing. Results the study describes overall, beyond this receptor: The amount of clinical and demographic metadata varied by source and participant and was provided uncurated.

In Seattle, one collaborating source enrolled patients while the infection was active and tracked those patients longitudinally over the course of disease. Collaborating institutions collected whole blood in K2EDTA tubes following their own protocols. For TCRbeta analysis, collaborators shipped samples in one of three forms: frozen whole blood, isolated PBMCs, or DNA extracted from either of those sample types. With respect to this clone: Its specific antigen is unknown. No per-base quality is available; no much larger clone lies one base away.

TCRbeta CDR3 regions were amplified from genomic DNA by means of the immunoSEQ Assay, a bias-controlled multiplex PCR. The original methods were these. The number of nucleated cells in each sample was estimated from the amplification of reference gene primers within the assay. To quantify the absolute abundance of each unique TCRbeta CDR3 rearrangement, sequence reads were collapsed and filtered. Productive Simpson clonality was computed per sample as the square root of Simpson's diversity index over productive rearrangements. As stored in TCRdb, this immuneACCESS dataset retains in-frame rearrangements with V and J assigned. A fraction of the clones does not appear; measured against another copy, unresolved V genes explain less than half of the discrepancy, and the remainder lacks a known reason. The V and J calls and clone size are taken from that table; D and trimming were inferred from the DNA. Across this sample there are about 170,000 clones, with under 85% seen only once. Under 7.5% of the sample is taken by the ten largest.

Sequencing was carried out using peripheral blood. This clonotype was obtained from a man older than 75 with COVID-19, enrolled during active disease.

The sequenced DNA: TGTGCCAGCAGCCAAGACGACAGGGACGATGAAAAACTGTTTTTT. Translated, this is CASSQDDRDDEKLFF. The rearrangement joined TRBV3-1 (or the pseudogene TRBV3-2) to TRBJ1-4; 7 bases in the junction line up with TRBD1. CDR1 and CDR2 are read off the germline V gene (reference sequence) as LGHDT and YNNKEL. The germline V and J ends show losses of 0 bases and 6 bases respectively, and no gene match explains 4 bases of the junction. From cysteine to phenylalanine, the CDR3 is 15 amino acids long. The entry retains the CDR3 DNA only, 45 bases that are in frame from base 1.